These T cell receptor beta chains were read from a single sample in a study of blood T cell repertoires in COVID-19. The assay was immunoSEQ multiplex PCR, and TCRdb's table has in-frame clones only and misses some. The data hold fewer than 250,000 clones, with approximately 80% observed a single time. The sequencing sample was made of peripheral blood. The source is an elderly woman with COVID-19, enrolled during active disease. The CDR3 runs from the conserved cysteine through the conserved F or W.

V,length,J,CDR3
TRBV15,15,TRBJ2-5,CATSRGGLDGETQYF
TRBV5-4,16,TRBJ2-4,CASSPAATLAKNIQYF
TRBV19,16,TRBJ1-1,CASSIADGRGNTEAFF
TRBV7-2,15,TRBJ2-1,CASSAGQGSYNEQFF
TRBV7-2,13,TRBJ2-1,CASSSSSYNEQFF
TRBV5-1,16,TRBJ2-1,CASSLKSGDSFNEQFF
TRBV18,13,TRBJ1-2,CASSPDQGNGYTF
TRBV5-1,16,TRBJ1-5,CASSLVTQYSNQPQHF
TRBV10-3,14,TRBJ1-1,CAISDSQSGTEAFF
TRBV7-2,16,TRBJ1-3,CASSSQIGLSGNTIYF
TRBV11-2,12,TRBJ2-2,CASSRAPGELFF
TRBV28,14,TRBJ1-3,CASSQLRQGNTIYF
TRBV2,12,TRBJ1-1,CASSGRQGGAFF
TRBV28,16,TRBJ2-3,CASSFVGQGGTDTQYF
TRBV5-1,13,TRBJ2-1,CASSFGTGNEQFF
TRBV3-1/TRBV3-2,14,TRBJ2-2,CASSAQAGTGELFF
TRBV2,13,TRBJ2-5,CASSDLQTGTQYF
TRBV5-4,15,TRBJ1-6,CASSFTTGGYSPLHF
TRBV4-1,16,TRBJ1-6,CASSPIGRASNSPLHF
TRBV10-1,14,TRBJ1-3,CASQLPSSGNTIYF
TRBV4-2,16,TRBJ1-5,CASSQEGNTGYQPQHF
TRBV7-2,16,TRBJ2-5,CASSLAGTSGQETQYF
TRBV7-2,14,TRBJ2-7,CASSLLGSGREQYF
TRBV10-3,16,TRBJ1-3,CAISESWQSSGNTIYF
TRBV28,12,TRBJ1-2,CASSLGEYGYTF
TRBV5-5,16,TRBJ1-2,CASSLDPRDRGYGYTF
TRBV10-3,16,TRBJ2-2,CATRAARDTSTGELFF
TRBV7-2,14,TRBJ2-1,CASSSTGSYNEQFF
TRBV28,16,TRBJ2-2,CASTRYSGGATGELFF
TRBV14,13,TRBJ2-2,CASNKDPAGELFF
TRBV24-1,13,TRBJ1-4,CATSSGGTEKLFF
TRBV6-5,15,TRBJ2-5,CASSAPSGLQETQYF
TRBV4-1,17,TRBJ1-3,CASRSYLGSRERNTIYF
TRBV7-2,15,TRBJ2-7,CASSLASGIAYEQYF
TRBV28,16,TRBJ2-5,CASSPLGTGGRETQYF
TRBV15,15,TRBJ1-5,CATSSDMRVRQPQHF
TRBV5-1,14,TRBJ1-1,CASSSGLDGTEAFF
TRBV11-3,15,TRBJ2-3,CASSRSGFSTDTQYF
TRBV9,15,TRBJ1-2,CASSVGPAVGGGYTF
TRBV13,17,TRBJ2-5,CASSLVGLAGGQETQYF
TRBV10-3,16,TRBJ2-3,CAISSGGGGSGDTQYF
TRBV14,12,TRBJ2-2,CASSHLPGELFF
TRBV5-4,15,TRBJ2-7,CASSLTPSGGYEQYF
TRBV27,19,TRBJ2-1,CASTTFPMTRGGSYNEQFF
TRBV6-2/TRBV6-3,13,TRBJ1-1,CASSGRENTEAFF
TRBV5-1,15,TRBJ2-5,CASSFQGGKQETQYF
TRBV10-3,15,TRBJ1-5,CAISELGQDNQPQHF
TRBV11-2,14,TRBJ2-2,CASRQTASGGELFF
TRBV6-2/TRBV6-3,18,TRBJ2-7,CASSLRGPSSAGTYEQYF
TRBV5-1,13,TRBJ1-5,CASSLEQGQPQHF
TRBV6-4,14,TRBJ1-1,CASRPQGGLTEAFF
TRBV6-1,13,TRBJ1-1,CASSRGFNTEAFF
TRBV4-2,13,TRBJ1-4,CASNTGEREKLFF